The 21 T cell receptor beta chains reported below all come from one sample, sequenced in a study of molecular identifiers for immune sequencing clone quantification. Via MiXCR, TCRdb re-called the PCR reads, giving one row per CDR3 protein. Of under 600,000 distinct CDR3 sequences listed, roughly 25% are singletons. Sequenced sample: naive CD8+ T cells from blood, with Jurkat cell RNA spiked in. The subset denotes: FACS-sorted CD8+CD4-CCR7+CD45RA+ naive T cells. The receptors originated from a human donor in good health. Some libraries in this study had Jurkat cell RNA spiked in.

Comments on this clonotype: A much larger clone lies a single base off, so this may be a read error. The chain recombines TRBV6-5 with TRBJ2-3; D not resolved. Germline CDR1 is MNHEY and CDR2 is SVGAGI. This CDR3 contains 14 residues. CDR3 coding DNA: TGTGCCAGCAGTTACGTGTCGGATCAAGATGCGCAGTATTTT. Protein product: CASSYVSDQDAQYF.

On this clonotype: This could be a read error, since a much larger clone is one nucleotide away. V gene TRBV28 combines with J gene TRBJ1-6; no firm D call. CDR1 is MDHEN and CDR2 is SYDVKM in the germline V gene. This CDR3 comprises 14 residues. In DNA, the CDR3 is TGTGCCAGCACGGAGCCCGCCCCGAATTCACGCCTCCACTTT. As protein: CASTEPAPNSRLHF.

The chain uses TRBV7-9 and TRBJ2-1, with a tentative D call TRBD1 (6 bases). The CDR3 has 12 amino acids. Per germline, CDR1 SEHNR and CDR2 FQNEAQ (reference sequence). V was pared by 11 bases and J by 5 bases, with 13 bases between. CDR3 in amino acids: CALKTGHNEQFF. The CDR3 DNA sequence: TGTGCCCTTAAGACAGGACACAATGAGCAGTTCTTC.

The rearrangement links TRBV19 to TRBJ2-7; D unresolved. The V gene lost 5 bases and the J gene lost 6 bases, with 11 bases spanning the gap. The CDR3 totals 12 residues. CDR1 is LNHDA and CDR2 is SQIVND in the germline V gene (reference sequence). The CDR3, as DNA: TGTGCCAGTAGTCACGCCAACCTCGAGCAGTACTTC. Its translation: CASSHANLEQYF.

The rearrangement joins TRBV13 to TRBJ2-6; 10 nucleotides agree with TRBD1. Per germline, CDR1 PRHDT and CDR2 FYEKMQ (reference sequence). There are 18 residues in the CDR3. J was trimmed by 4 bases and V by 4 bases; bases with no gene match: 10. The CDR3: CASSSMGRQGAGANVLTF. CDR3 sequence (DNA): TGTGCCAGCAGCTCTATGGGGAGACAGGGGGCCGGGGCCAACGTCCTGACTTTC.

In this sample, this clonotype turned up many times. This chain uses TRBV4-3 with TRBJ2-1, with D unclear. This CDR3 is built from 14 residues. V lost 1 base, J lost 7 bases, and 11 bases lay in between. CDR1 is LGHNA and CDR2 is YSLEER in the germline V gene. The CDR3 sequence is CASSQVGVGNEQFF. CDR3 coding DNA: TGCGCCAGCAGCCAAGTAGGAGTCGGTAATGAGCAGTTCTTC.

A note on this clonotype: A clone one base away is much larger, so this may be a read error. The genes are TRBV2 and TRBJ2-4; D might be TRBD2 (6 bases). The CDR3 runs to 11 residues. Germline V gene sequence: CDR1 SNHLY, CDR2 FYNNEI. Trimming pared 7 bases from V and 9 bases from J, leaving 10 bases between. CDR3 region: CASTGVSIQYF. As DNA, the CDR3 is TGTGCCAGCACGGGGGTGTCCATTCAGTACTTC.

This chain connects TRBV7-9 to TRBJ2-1; no reliable D call. Deletions cut 5 bases from V and 9 bases from J, with 11 bases between. This CDR3 is built from 12 residues. CDR1 and CDR2 (germline): SEHNR, FQNEAQ (reference sequence). Here the CDR3 reads CASSIRSPEQFF. CDR3 sequence (DNA): TGTGCCAGCAGCATCCGTTCTCCTGAGCAGTTCTTC.

Comments on this clonotype: A much larger clone sits a single nucleotide away, making a read error possible. The gene calls are TRBV25-1 and TRBJ1-6; the D is unclear. V dropped 8 bases and J dropped 4 bases, with 24 bases sitting between them. This CDR3 spans 18 amino acids. Germline CDR1 is MGHDK and CDR2 is SYGVNS. CDR3 sequence: CASGPSAKRTAYNSPLHF. The DNA for the CDR3 is TGTGCCAGCGGTCCTTCAGCCAAACGCACCGCTTATAATTCACCCCTCCACTTT.

The table lists this clonotype with many counts. The J gene is TRBJ1-6, the V gene TRBV7-9; TRBD1 aligns across 7 bases. With 5 bases clipped from V and 0 bases from J, the junction kept 4 bases outside the gene matches. Germline V gene lookup returns CDR1 SEHNR and CDR2 FQNEAQ (reference sequence). The CDR3 contains 16 residues. DNA of the CDR3: TGTGCCAGCAGCACTCGGGACAGCTCCTATAATTCACCCCTCCACTTT. Its translation is CASSTRDSSYNSPLHF.

This clonotype was observed at least ten times. The V gene is TRBV30, the J gene TRBJ2-7; D may be TRBD2 (6 bases). The germline V gene has CDR1 GTSNPN and CDR2 SVGIG (reference sequence). V was cut by 5 bases and J by 3 bases, with 11 bases left in between. This CDR3 is built from 12 residues. CDR3 DNA: TGTGCCTGGGGACCCGGGGGCTACGAGCAGTACTTC. This translates into CAWGPGGYEQYF.

The chain combines TRBV6-2 or TRBV6-3 with TRBJ2-7; TRBD2 agrees at 13 bases. The germline V gene encodes CDR1 MNHEY and CDR2 SVGEGT. This CDR3 contains 15 residues. Unmatched junction bases numbered 2, after V lost 5 bases and J lost 1 base. The CDR3 is CASSRTSGGSYEQYF. Here the CDR3 DNA reads TGTGCCAGCAGTCGGACTAGCGGGGGATCCTACGAGCAGTACTTC.

The chain has TRBV29-1 and TRBJ1-1, with a possible D match to TRBD1 (6 bases). Trimming left V 7 bases short and J 0 bases short, with 12 bases between. CDR3 length: 13 amino acids. Germline V lookup: CDR1 SQVTM, CDR2 ANQGSEA. CDR3 sequence reads: CSAAGTLNTEAFF. The CDR3 DNA sequence: TGCAGCGCAGCCGGGACATTGAACACTGAAGCTTTCTTT.

This rearrangement joins TRBV5-5 to TRBJ2-2; 7 nucleotides match TRBD1. The CDR3 covers 15 residues. The V and J ends lost 4 bases and 6 bases, in that order; junction bases with no gene match: 9. CDR1 is SGHKS, CDR2 YYEKEE, per germline (reference sequence). CDR3 in amino acids: CASSPGQYSAGELFF. The CDR3 region has the DNA TGTGCCAGCAGCCCGGGACAGTACAGTGCCGGGGAGCTGTTTTTT.

About this clonotype: One end of the junction does not line up with germline, which may come from a read error. The chain uses TRBV5-6 and TRBJ1-1, with a weak D call TRBD1 (5 bases). Per the germline V gene, CDR1 is SGHDT and CDR2 is YYEEEE. The CDR3 contains 16 residues. The CDR3 here is CAGSFSLGDPNTEAFF. The CDR3 DNA is TGTGCCGGCAGCTTCTCGTTAGGGGATCCGAACACTGAAGCTTTCTTT.

This clonotype was counted a few times. This CDR3 reads CASSLAGRGSYEQYF. The DNA of the CDR3 is TGTGCCAGCAGCTTGGCCGGAAGAGGGTCCTACGAGCAGTACTTC. V is TRBV5-6 and J is TRBJ2-7; a weak D match, TRBD2 (5 bases). The germline gives CDR1 SGHDT, CDR2 YYEEEE. Between the trimmed V and J ends, which lost 0 bases and 1 base, there was a span of 11 bases. The CDR3 is 15 residues long.

This clonotype was seen many times. The chain is built from TRBV5-6 and TRBJ2-5; 15 positions agree with TRBD2. J lost 1 base, V lost 2 bases, and 3 bases had no gene match. The germline CDR1 and CDR2 sequences are SGHDT and YYEEEE. The CDR3 runs to 17 residues. The CDR3: CASSFGLAGGPQETQYF. In DNA, the CDR3 is TGTGCCAGCAGCTTTGGACTAGCGGGAGGGCCCCAAGAGACCCAGTACTTC.

The V gene is TRBV4-3, the J gene TRBJ1-1, with no clear D. The CDR3 runs 14 residues. Trimming took off 1 base at V and 3 bases at J, with 9 bases between the two ends. Germline V gene sequence: CDR1 LGHNA, CDR2 YSLEER. The CDR3 bases are TGCGCCAGCAGCCAAGCCTCAGAGGACACTGAAGCTTTCTTT. Translated, it gives CASSQASEDTEAFF.

On this clonotype itself: Being one base from a much bigger clone, this may be a read error. No conserved phenylalanine or tryptophan ends this CDR3, so it is likely a read error. The chain employs TRBV12-5 and TRBJ2-3; 7 positions match TRBD1. Losses at the gene ends were 6 bases for V and 0 bases for J; bases not matched to a gene: 12. This CDR3 has 17 amino acids. Germline CDR1 and CDR2: LGHNT and FRNRAP. As DNA, the CDR3 is TGTGCTAGTGGACACGATCCGGGACAGAGTAGCACAGATACGCAGTATTCT. Its translation: CASGHDPGQSSTDTQYS.

In the case of this clonotype: The conserved closing phenylalanine or tryptophan is absent in this CDR3, likely reflecting a read error. V and J are TRBV18 and TRBJ2-3; D possibly matches TRBD1 or TRBD2 (5 bases each). Trimming took 0 bases from V and 4 from J, leaving 5 bases between them. CDR3 length: 13 amino acids. Germline CDR1 KGHSH, CDR2 LQKENI. The CDR3: CASSPPGADTQYL. Written as DNA, the CDR3 is TGTGCCAGCTCACCACCGGGGGCAGATACGCAGTATCTT.

The chain employs TRBV12-5 and TRBJ2-7; possible D gene TRBD2, 6 bases. CDR3 size: 16 residues. Trimming removed 0 bases from V and 6 bases from J, with 18 bases in between. Germline V lookup: CDR1 LGHNT, CDR2 FRNRAP. CDR3 coding DNA: TGTGCTAGTGGTTTGGTCCTCAAAGGAGGGCACGGCGAGCAGTACTTC. Its translation is CASGLVLKGGHGEQYF.